A selection of T cell receptor beta chains follows, all from one sample in a study of technical replicates of blood from a handful of donors. Generated by immunoSEQ multiplex PCR, the TCRdb table keeps only in-frame clones and is missing some. The data contain 60,000 to 85,000 clones, 94% of them singletons. Sequenced sample: T cells isolated from PBMCs. The receptor set was obtained from a human donor in good health. The CDR3 runs from the conserved cysteine through the conserved F or W. A D gene is named only where the DNA matches it firmly. A clone size is listed for some rows: how often the clone was seen (once, few, many), or a class if it is expanded.

clone_size j_call d_call v_call cdr3_aa cdr3_nt
NA TRBJ2-5 TRBD2 TRBV5-8 CASSLMGGETQYF TGTGCCAGCAGCTTGATGGGGGGGGAGACCCAGTACTTC
NA TRBJ1-5 NA TRBV18 CASSPPERDQPQHF TGTGCCAGCTCACCCCCAGAGAGGGATCAGCCCCAGCATTTT
NA TRBJ2-3 TRBD2 TRBV6-4 CASSELAGGLDTQYF TGTGCCAGCAGTGAGTTGGCGGGAGGGCTAGATACGCAGTATTTT
NA TRBJ1-1 TRBD1 TRBV5-1 CASSLRRIDRVDEAFF TGCGCCAGCAGCTTACGCCGGATTGACAGGGTCGATGAAGCTTTCTTT
NA TRBJ1-2 TRBD1 TRBV11-3 CASSLEEGTAYGYTF TGTGCCAGCAGCTTAGAAGAGGGGACAGCCTATGGCTACACCTTC
NA TRBJ2-7 NA TRBV4-3 CASSQEVRSNTQYF TGCGCCAGCAGCCAAGAAGTTAGGAGTAATACGCAGTACTTC
NA TRBJ2-7 TRBD1 TRBV7-9 CASSLGTGGPYEQYF TGTGCCAGCAGCCTCGGGACAGGGGGCCCCTACGAGCAGTACTTC
NA TRBJ2-2 NA TRBV25-1 CASSDKYWELFF TGTGCCAGCAGTGATAAATATTGGGAGCTGTTTTTT
few TRBJ2-5 TRBD1 TRBV19 CASSIGGQGARETQYF TGTGCCAGTAGTATTGGGGGACAGGGGGCAAGAGAGACCCAGTACTTC
NA TRBJ2-7 TRBD2 TRBV5-4 CASSLKGTSGLYEQYF TGTGCCAGCAGCTTGAAGGGGACTAGCGGGCTTTACGAGCAGTACTTC
few TRBJ1-1 NA TRBV6-5 CASSSPTVEAFF TGTGCCAGCAGTTCCCCGACAGTTGAAGCTTTCTTT
NA TRBJ2-2 NA TRBV27 CASSFVVLRDSNTGELFF TGTGCCAGCAGTTTTGTCGTACTTCGGGATTCGAACACCGGGGAGCTGTTTTTT
NA TRBJ2-3 NA TRBV5-4 CASSLSPSSTDTQYF TGTGCCAGCAGCTTAAGCCCTTCTAGCACAGATACGCAGTATTTT
NA TRBJ1-2 NA TRBV9 CASSETGRFNYGYTF TGTGCCAGCAGCGAGACAGGCCGATTTAACTATGGCTACACCTTC
NA TRBJ2-7 TRBD2 TRBV11-2 CASSLWTSGNYEQYF TGTGCCAGCAGCTTATGGACTAGCGGGAATTACGAGCAGTACTTC
NA TRBJ1-5 NA TRBV29-1 CSVGPGSNQPQHF TGCAGCGTTGGACCGGGAAGCAATCAGCCCCAGCATTTT
NA TRBJ2-7 NA TRBV5-4 CASSLSGTLYEQYF TGTGCCAGCAGCTTATCAGGGACTCTCTACGAGCAGTACTTC
NA TRBJ1-2 NA TRBV5-4 CASSLVAGGYTF TGTGCCAGCAGCTTGGTGGCAGGGGGCTACACCTTC
NA TRBJ2-7 NA TRBV27 CASSFRSEQYF TGTGCCAGCAGTTTTCGGAGTGAGCAGTACTTC
NA TRBJ2-1 NA TRBV20-1 CVTLILNEQFF TGCGTGACATTGATTTTGAATGAGCAGTTCTTC
NA TRBJ2-1 TRBD2 TRBV11-3 CASSFAGRARHEQFF TGTGCCAGCAGCTTCGCCGGGAGGGCTAGGCATGAGCAGTTCTTC
NA TRBJ1-1 TRBD1 TRBV28 CASSPPDRGAAFF TGTGCCAGCAGTCCCCCGGACAGGGGGGCAGCTTTCTTT
NA TRBJ2-3 TRBD1 TRBV9 CASSVVPTGAGTDTQYF TGTGCCAGCAGCGTAGTTCCGACAGGGGCGGGGACAGATACGCAGTATTTT
NA TRBJ1-1 TRBD1 TRBV2 CATKSSRTGDAEAFF TGTGCCACCAAAAGCTCTAGGACAGGTGATGCTGAAGCTTTCTTT
few TRBJ1-1 NA TRBV9 CASSVVAGNAEAFF TGTGCCAGCAGCGTAGTGGCAGGGAATGCTGAAGCTTTCTTT
NA TRBJ1-5 NA TRBV7-2 CASSPKAGQPQHF TGTGCCAGCAGCCCGAAGGCGGGTCAGCCCCAGCATTTT
NA TRBJ1-1 TRBD1 TRBV19 CASRTGGDLTEAFF TGTGCCAGTAGGACAGGGGGCGATTTGACTGAAGCTTTCTTT
once TRBJ2-5 NA TRBV7-9 CASSSLGGLRGETQYF TGTGCCAGCAGCTCCCTAGGAGGGCTGCGGGGAGAGACCCAGTACTTC
NA TRBJ1-2 NA TRBV29-1 CSVWSESNYGYTF TGCAGCGTTTGGTCAGAAAGTAACTATGGCTACACCTTC
NA TRBJ1-1 NA TRBV18 CASSLTGTEAFF TGTGCCAGCTCATTAACTGGCACTGAAGCTTTCTTT
NA TRBJ2-2 NA TRBV14 CASSQVAHTGELFF TGTGCCAGCAGCCAAGTCGCGCACACCGGGGAGCTGTTTTTT
NA TRBJ2-2 NA TRBV5-4 CASSFGSNTGELFF TGTGCCAGCAGCTTCGGGAGTAACACCGGGGAGCTGTTTTTT
NA TRBJ2-7 TRBD1 TRBV7-8 CASSLGQLYEQYF TGTGCCAGCAGCTTGGGACAGCTCTACGAGCAGTACTTC
NA TRBJ1-2 TRBD1 TRBV28 CASSLGDSWGYTF TGTGCCAGCAGCCTAGGGGACAGTTGGGGCTACACCTTC
NA TRBJ1-4 NA TRBV25-1 CASGLGGGLLFF TGTGCCAGCGGATTAGGGGGGGGTCTACTGTTTTTT
NA TRBJ2-2 NA TRBV19 CASSEITGELFF TGTGCCAGTAGTGAGATAACCGGGGAGCTGTTTTTT
NA TRBJ2-7 NA TRBV11-1 CASTSTAETYEQYF TGTGCCAGCACTTCGACCGCGGAAACTTACGAGCAGTACTTC
NA TRBJ1-3 TRBD1 TRBV19 CATDRGRTGNTIYF TGTGCCACCGACAGGGGCCGAACTGGAAACACCATATATTTT
NA TRBJ2-7 NA TRBV27 CASGQTGLVAYEQYF TGTGCCAGCGGCCAAACAGGGCTTGTCGCCTACGAGCAGTACTTC
NA TRBJ1-2 NA TRBV13 CASSPDGGRFGYTF TGTGCCAGCAGCCCCGACGGGGGAAGGTTTGGCTACACCTTC
NA TRBJ2-1 NA TRBV20-1 CSASLYNEQFF TGCAGTGCTTCACTATACAATGAGCAGTTCTTC
NA TRBJ2-2 TRBD1 TRBV11-2 CASILSGDRLSFYTGELFF TGTGCCAGCATCCTCTCCGGGGACAGACTATCATTTTACACCGGGGAGCTGTTTTTT